Listed below are T cell receptor beta chains from one sample, sequenced in a study of shared clonotypes between healthy human individuals. Only in-frame clones appear in the TCRdb table, and some are missing; sequencing was by immunoSEQ multiplex PCR. The sample has roughly 720,000 clones; 80% to 95% are singletons. Specimen: memory CD8+ T cells from PBMCs. The receptors come from a young man in good health. Some clones in this sample may be carry-over from other donors' samples. Both conserved end residues are trimmed from each CDR3.

TRBV5-1 | ASSALSVNTEAF
TRBV7-9 | ASSSVAGGPDTQY
TRBV19 | ASSVRLAGATYEQY
TRBV9 | ASNGVGAGANVLT
TRBV7-9 | ASTPWDGSYEQY
TRBV16 | ASSPGSSFNHEQY
TRBV30 | AWSVGGSSLETQY
TRBV5-5 | ASSLLADVGAQY
TRBV27 | ASSLATAGIGEQY
TRBV4-3 | ASSHGTALYNEQF
TRBV15 | ATRRRGNQPQH
TRBV27 | ASSFGTTYEQY
TRBV4-2 | ASSQGIGNSYEQY
TRBV29-1 | SVEDRGYEQY
TRBV19 | ASSGVFGTGGLYEQY
TRBV19 | ASSEASSYEQY
TRBV2 | ATLLGNNEQF
TRBV10-3 | AISEWTGLFYEQY
TRBV27 | ASSALRVPWEKLF
TRBV14 | ASSRKGVLAGVLDEQF
TRBV30 | AWSVLSYKAGSYEQY
TRBV19 | ASSSGLYYEQY
TRBV7-9 | ASSSLDRGYFQETQY
TRBV2 | ASRPLRDNRTYEQY
TRBV27 | ATPPGRAPPTNEQY
TRBV15 | ATSQGMRETQY
TRBV11-2 | ASSLGWGAAAYEQY
TRBV4-3 | ASSQVPADTQY